These T cell receptor beta chains were read from a single sample in a study of Tregs in tolerant kidney transplant recipients. Only in-frame clones appear in the TCRdb table, and some are missing; sequencing was by immunoSEQ multiplex PCR. The table includes 92,000 or so clones, around 94% detected once. Sequenced: CD8+ T cells from blood. These receptors came from a human donor in good health. Each CDR3 is given with its conserved first and last residue. The D gene is left open where the match is weak. Expanded clones are given a class, and other clones once, few, many or no size at all.

TRBJ2-5,TRBV19,TRBD2,NA,TGTGCCAGTAGTATAGGGACTAGCGGGCGGAAAGAGACCCAGTACTTC,CASSIGTSGRKETQYF
TRBJ2-1,TRBV18,NA,NA,TGTGCCAGCTCACCACCGGCAGCGCCTAATGAGCAGTTCTTC,CASSPPAAPNEQFF
TRBJ2-1,TRBV14,NA,NA,TGTGCCAGCAGCCAACGCGCTCAGGGTAATGAGCAGTTCTTC,CASSQRAQGNEQFF
TRBJ1-5,TRBV7-9,TRBD1,NA,TGTGCCAGCAGCTCGGGACAGGGGAATCAGCCCCAGCATTTT,CASSSGQGNQPQHF
TRBJ2-7,TRBV10-1,NA,NA,TGCGCCAGCAGTGAGTCGTACGGTTTAGACTACGAGCAGTACTTC,CASSESYGLDYEQYF
TRBJ2-6,TRBV7-9,NA,NA,TGTGCCAGCAGCTTCCAGGGGAGCTCTGGGGCCAACGTCCTGACTTTC,CASSFQGSSGANVLTF
TRBJ2-5,TRBV5-6,NA,NA,TGTGCCAGCAGCTCTTACAGGGTAATGGAGACCCAGTACTTC,CASSSYRVMETQYF
TRBJ2-1,TRBV6-1,NA,NA,TGTGCCAGCGCTAGCGTGTCCTACAATGAGCAGTTCTTC,CASASVSYNEQFF
TRBJ1-2,TRBV27,TRBD1,NA,TGTGCCAGCAGTTTACAGGACAGGGGATTCGGGGGCTACACCTTC,CASSLQDRGFGGYTF
TRBJ2-3,TRBV19,TRBD2,NA,TGTGCCAGTAGTATGGGACTAGCGGAACATACGCAGTATTTT,CASSMGLAEHTQYF
TRBJ1-1,TRBV13,TRBD1,NA,TGTGCCAGCAGCGGCTTACAGGGGGCCGGGTACACTGAAGCTTTCTTT,CASSGLQGAGYTEAFF
TRBJ1-2,TRBV18,NA,NA,TGTGCCAGCTCACCAGGGACAAAAAGCGGCTATGGCTACACCTTC,CASSPGTKSGYGYTF
TRBJ2-7,TRBV9,TRBD2,NA,TGTGCCAGCAGCGGAGGACTAGCGGGAATCTACGAGCAGTACTTC,CASSGGLAGIYEQYF
TRBJ2-3,TRBV4-1,NA,NA,TGCGCCAGCAGCCAAGAGAAATCCAGTACGCAGTATTTT,CASSQEKSSTQYF
TRBJ1-2,TRBV10-3,TRBD1,NA,TGTGCCATCAGCACCGGGACAGGGGGCATTCATGGCTACACCTTC,CAISTGTGGIHGYTF
TRBJ2-3,TRBV11-2,TRBD2,NA,TGTGCCAGCAGACCCGGACTGACTAGCGGCACAGATACGCAGTATTTT,CASRPGLTSGTDTQYF
TRBJ2-1,TRBV11-2,NA,once,TGTGCCAGCAGCTTGGGGGCCTACAATGAGCAGTTCTTC,CASSLGAYNEQFF
TRBJ2-2,TRBV7-9,NA,NA,TGTGCCAGCAACCTAGTGGGGTGGCAGAACACCGGGGAGCTGTTTTTT,CASNLVGWQNTGELFF
TRBJ1-1,TRBV12-5,NA,NA,TGTGCTAGTGGTTTCTCGGGACACCTGAACACTGAAGCTTTCTTT,CASGFSGHLNTEAFF
TRBJ2-7,TRBV4-1,NA,once,TGCGCCAGCAGCCAATATTTTAGCGACGTCGCCTCCTACGAGCAGTACTTC,CASSQYFSDVASYEQYF